A single sample is the source of the 13 T cell receptor beta chains below, sequenced in a study of early stage breast cancer tumors. Data came from immunoSEQ multiplex PCR; TCRdb stores just in-frame clones and leaves some out. The sample contains roughly 57,000 clones, 75% to 95% of which appear only once. Sequenced material: blood. The receptors shown here come from a person in their 70s with breast cancer.

V and J are TRBV5-4 and TRBJ1-6, with D unresolved. The V and J ends lost 0 bases and 0 bases respectively, with 7 bases between them. Looked up from germline, CDR1 is SGHNT and CDR2 is YYREEE (reference sequence). The CDR3 runs 16 residues. CDR3 region: CASSLEISSYNSPLHF. Here the CDR3 DNA reads TGTGCCAGCAGCTTGGAAATCAGCTCCTATAATTCACCCCTCCACTTT.

This chain uses TRBV5-4 with TRBJ2-7, with 10 positions matching TRBD2. In germline, CDR1 is SGHNT, CDR2 YYREEE (reference sequence). CDR3 size: 14 residues. After removal of 4 bases from V and 7 bases from J, the junction contained 8 bases not matched to a gene. CDR3 residues: CASSKERGGWEQYF. CDR3 DNA sequence: TGTGCCAGCAGCAAAGAGCGGGGGGGATGGGAGCAGTACTTC.

The J gene is TRBJ1-5, the V gene TRBV10-2; no firm D call. V was shortened by 3 bases and J by 0 bases, with 12 bases between the two germline ends. The CDR3 runs to 16 residues. The germline V gene encodes CDR1 WSHSY and CDR2 SAAADI. CDR3 sequence: CASSDSSYYSNQPQHF. CDR3 bases: TGCGCCAGCAGTGACAGTTCGTATTATAGCAATCAGCCCCAGCATTTT.

This chain joins TRBV14 and TRBJ2-2; TRBD2 matches 9 bases. The CDR3 covers 18 residues. Trimming took 3 bases from V and 5 from J; bases not matched to a gene: 13. Germline-derived CDR1 and CDR2 are SGHDN and FVKESK. This CDR3 reads CASSHTSGLAIGTGELFF. Here the CDR3 DNA reads TGTGCCAGCAGCCATACATCGGGACTAGCAATCGGGACCGGGGAGCTGTTTTTT.

This clone was recorded only once. The V and J genes are TRBV6-6 and TRBJ2-2; D not certain. Trimming left V 1 base short and J 2 bases short, with 11 bases between. The CDR3 contains 16 residues. Germline V lookup: CDR1 MNHNY, CDR2 SVGAGI (reference sequence). Here the CDR3 reads CASSYYVTVNTGELFF. The CDR3 coding sequence is TGTGCCAGCAGTTACTACGTAACGGTTAACACCGGGGAGCTGTTTTTT.

CDR3 protein: CASRQYGAQGTGELFF. The CDR3 DNA is TGCGCCAGCAGGCAATATGGGGCTCAAGGAACCGGGGAGCTGTTTTTT. This chain connects TRBV5-1 to TRBJ2-2; the D gene is possibly TRBD1 (5 bases). The V end lost 5 bases, the J end lost 5 bases, and 19 bases lay between the germline ends. Germline V gives CDR1 SGHRS, CDR2 YFSETQ. The CDR3 contains 16 residues.

The chain uses TRBV9 and TRBJ1-1; tentatively, D is TRBD1 (5 bases). CDR1 SGDLS and CDR2 YYNGEE come from the germline V gene. There are 14 residues in the CDR3. Trimming removed 0 bases at V and 5 bases at J, with 11 bases between. CDR3 coding DNA: TGTGCCAGCAGCGTAGGAGGGGAGGGGACTGAAGCTTTCTTT. Amino acids: CASSVGGEGTEAFF.

The chain is built from TRBV28 and TRBJ1-2; D ambiguous. Trimming removed 7 bases from V and 2 bases from J, with 11 bases in between. The germline V gene has CDR1 MDHEN and CDR2 SYDVKM. The CDR3 runs 13 residues. The CDR3 DNA is TGTGCCAGCACCCCCCCTGGCAACTATGGCTACACCTTC. This translates into CASTPPGNYGYTF.

The chain joins TRBV19 to TRBJ2-3, with TRBD2 matching over 12 bases. The length of the CDR3 is 14 residues. The germline gives CDR1 LNHDA, CDR2 SQIVND (reference sequence). With 4 bases clipped from V and 7 bases from J, the junction kept 3 bases outside the gene matches. CDR3 in DNA: TGTGCCAGTAGTACGACTAGCGGGGGATATACGCAGTATTTT. Its protein is CASSTTSGGYTQYF.

The genes are TRBV7-9 and TRBJ2-7; 8 bases are shared with TRBD1. The V and J ends lost 3 bases and 2 bases, in that order; junction bases with no gene match: 6. Germline loops: CDR1 SEHNR, CDR2 FQNEAQ (reference sequence). The CDR3 runs to 15 residues. In nucleotides, the CDR3 is TGTGCCAGCAGCTTGGGGACAGGTATCCCCTACGAGCAGTACTTC. Protein product: CASSLGTGIPYEQYF.

The V call is TRBV6-1, the J call TRBJ1-3, with D perhaps matching TRBD1 (5 bases). The V gene's germline CDR1 is MNHNS and CDR2 SASEGT. Trimming removed 10 bases from V and 4 bases from J, with 11 bases in between. The CDR3 consists of 12 residues. CDR3 protein: CAILSGGNTIYF. In DNA, the CDR3 is TGTGCCATCTTATCAGGGGGAAACACCATATATTTT.

The chain joins TRBV5-1 to TRBJ1-1; TRBD1 aligns across 9 bases. Germline CDR1 is SGHRS and CDR2 is YFSETQ. The CDR3 totals 14 residues. V shed 1 base and J 11 bases; nucleotides not matched to a gene: 9. CDR3 coding DNA: TGCGCCAGCAGCTTGTCAAGGGACAGGGTGGTTGCTTTCTTT. It translates to CASSLSRDRVVAFF.

V gene TRBV18 combines with J gene TRBJ1-1, with a tentative D call TRBD1 (5 bases). The CDR3 runs to 15 residues. Germline CDR1 is KGHSH and CDR2 is LQKENI. The ends were cut back, 0 bases at V and 4 bases at J, with 12 bases in the middle. Here the CDR3 DNA reads TGTGCCAGCTCACCACCGGAACAGGTCGGCACTGAAGCTTTCTTT. Residues: CASSPPEQVGTEAFF.